Detailed here is one T cell receptor beta chain. Its specificity is unknown. During colonoscopy, one to two rectal pinch biopsies were collected. Ulcerative colitis patients received no immunosuppressive medication before the diagnostic colonoscopy. Up to 500,000 reads were sequenced per sample. This table comes from immunoSEQ multiplex PCR, and its TCRdb copy is limited to in-frame clones, with some not included. The repertoire holds about 35,000 clones, with roughly 77% as singletons. This specimen belongs to a study of pediatric ulcerative colitis. Regarding the study as a whole: Repertoires came from total lymphocyte DNA, so rare subsets like regulatory T cells may be missed. No controls had the two rectal clonotypes shared by ulcerative colitis patients.

Trimming left V 2 bases short and J 0 bases short, with 4 bases between. Germline V gene data show CDR1 as WNHNN and CDR2 as SYGVQD (reference sequence). This CDR3 has 13 amino acids. This sequence joins TRBV10-1 and TRBJ1-1; no clear D gene. This clonotype was obtained from a boy between 5 and 17 years old with mild ulcerative colitis. Sequencing was carried out using gut tissue. CDR3 in amino acids: CASSESLNTEAFF. CDR3 nucleotides: TGCGCCAGCAGTGAGAGCTTGAACACTGAAGCTTTCTTT.